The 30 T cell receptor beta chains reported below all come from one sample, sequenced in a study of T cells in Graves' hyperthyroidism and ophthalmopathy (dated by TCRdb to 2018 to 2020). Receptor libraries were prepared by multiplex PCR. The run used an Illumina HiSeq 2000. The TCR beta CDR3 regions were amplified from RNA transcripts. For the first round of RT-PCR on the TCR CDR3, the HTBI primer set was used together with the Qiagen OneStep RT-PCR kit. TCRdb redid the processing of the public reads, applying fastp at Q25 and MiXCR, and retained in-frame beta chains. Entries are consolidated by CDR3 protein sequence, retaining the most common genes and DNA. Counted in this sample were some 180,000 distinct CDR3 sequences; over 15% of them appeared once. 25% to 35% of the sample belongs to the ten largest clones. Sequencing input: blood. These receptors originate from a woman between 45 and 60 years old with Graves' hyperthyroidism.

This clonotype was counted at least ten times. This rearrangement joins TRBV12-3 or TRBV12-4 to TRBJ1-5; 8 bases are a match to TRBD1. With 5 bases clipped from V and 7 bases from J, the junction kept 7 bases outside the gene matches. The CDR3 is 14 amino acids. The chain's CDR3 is CASSPGQGIQPQHF. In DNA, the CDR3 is TGTGCCAGCAGTCCCGGACAGGGTATACAGCCCCAGCATTTT.

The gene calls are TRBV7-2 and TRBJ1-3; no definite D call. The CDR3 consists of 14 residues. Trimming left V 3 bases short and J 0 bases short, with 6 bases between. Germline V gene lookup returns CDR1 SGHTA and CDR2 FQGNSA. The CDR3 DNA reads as TGTGCCAGCAGCTTCGGCACCTCTGGAAACACCATATATTTT. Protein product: CASSFGTSGNTIYF.

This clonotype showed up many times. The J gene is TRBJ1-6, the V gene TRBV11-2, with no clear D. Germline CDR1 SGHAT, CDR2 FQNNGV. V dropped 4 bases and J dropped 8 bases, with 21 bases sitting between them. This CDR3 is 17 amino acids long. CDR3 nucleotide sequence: TGTGCCAGCAGCTCCAGGATTGGGCTCACCATCTATTCACCCCTCCACTTT. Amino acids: CASSSRIGLTIYSPLHF. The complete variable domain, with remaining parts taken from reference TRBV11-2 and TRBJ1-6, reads EAGVAQSPRYKIIEKRQSVAFWCNPISGHATLYWYQQILGQGPKLLIQFQNNGVVDDSQLPKDRFSAERLKGVDSTLKIQPAKLEDSAVYLCASSSRIGLTIYSPLHFGNGTRLTVT.

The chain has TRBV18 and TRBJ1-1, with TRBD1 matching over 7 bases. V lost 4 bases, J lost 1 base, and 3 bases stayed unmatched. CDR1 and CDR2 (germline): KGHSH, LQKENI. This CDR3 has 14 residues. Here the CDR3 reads CASSRDRENTEAFF. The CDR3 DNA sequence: TGTGCCAGCTCACGAGACAGGGAGAACACTGAAGCTTTCTTT. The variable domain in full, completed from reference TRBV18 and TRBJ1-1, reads NAGVMQNPRHLVRRRGQEARLRCSPMKGHSHVYWYRQLPEEGLKFMVYLQKENIIDESGMPKERFSAEFPKEGPSILRIQQVVRGDSAAYFCASSRDRENTEAFFGQGTRLTVV.

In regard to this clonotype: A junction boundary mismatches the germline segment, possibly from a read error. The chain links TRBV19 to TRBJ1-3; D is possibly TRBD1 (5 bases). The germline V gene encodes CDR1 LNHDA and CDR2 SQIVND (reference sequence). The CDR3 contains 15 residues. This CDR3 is CASTVVGVSGNTVYF. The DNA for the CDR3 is TGTGCCAGTACCGTGGTGGGGGTTTCTGGAAACACCGTATATTTT.

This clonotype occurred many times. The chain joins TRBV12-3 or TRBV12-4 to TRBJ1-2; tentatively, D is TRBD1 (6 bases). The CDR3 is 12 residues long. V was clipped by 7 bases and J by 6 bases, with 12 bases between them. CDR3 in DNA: TGTGCCAGCACCCCGAGGGGGGATGGCTACACCTTC. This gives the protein CASTPRGDGYTF.

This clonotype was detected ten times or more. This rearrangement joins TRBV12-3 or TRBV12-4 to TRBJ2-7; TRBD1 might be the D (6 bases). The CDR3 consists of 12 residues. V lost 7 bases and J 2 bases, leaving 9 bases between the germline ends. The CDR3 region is CASTRDTYEQYF. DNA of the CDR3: TGTGCCAGCACTAGGGACACCTACGAGCAGTACTTC.

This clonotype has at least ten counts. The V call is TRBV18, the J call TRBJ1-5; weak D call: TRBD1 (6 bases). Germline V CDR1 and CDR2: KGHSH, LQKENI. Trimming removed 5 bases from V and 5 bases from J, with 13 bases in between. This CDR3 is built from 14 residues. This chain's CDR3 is CASSAPGVDQPQHF. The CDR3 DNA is TGTGCCAGCTCAGCGCCAGGGGTTGATCAGCCCCAGCATTTT. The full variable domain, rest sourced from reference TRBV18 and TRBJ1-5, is NAGVMQNPRHLVRRRGQEARLRCSPMKGHSHVYWYRQLPEEGLKFMVYLQKENIIDESGMPKERFSAEFPKEGPSILRIQQVVRGDSAAYFCASSAPGVDQPQHFGDGTRLSIL.

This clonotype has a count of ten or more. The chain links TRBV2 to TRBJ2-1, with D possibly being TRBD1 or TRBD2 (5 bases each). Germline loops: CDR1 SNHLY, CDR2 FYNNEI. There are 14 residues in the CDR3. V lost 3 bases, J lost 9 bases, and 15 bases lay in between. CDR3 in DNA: TGTGCCAGCAGTGAGGGGATTGGGACCACTGAGCAGTTCTTC. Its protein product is CASSEGIGTTEQFF.

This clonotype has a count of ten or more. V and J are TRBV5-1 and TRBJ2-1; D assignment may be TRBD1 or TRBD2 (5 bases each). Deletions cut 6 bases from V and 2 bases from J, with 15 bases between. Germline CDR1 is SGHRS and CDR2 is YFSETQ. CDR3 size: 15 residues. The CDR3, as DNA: TGCGCCAGCACCAGGGCCGGGACGGCCTACAATGAGCAGTTCTTC. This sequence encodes CASTRAGTAYNEQFF.

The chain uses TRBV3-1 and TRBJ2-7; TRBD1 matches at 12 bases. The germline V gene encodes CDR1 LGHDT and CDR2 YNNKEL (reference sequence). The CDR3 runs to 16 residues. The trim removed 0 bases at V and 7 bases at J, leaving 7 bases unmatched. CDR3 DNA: TGTGCCAGCAGCCAAGACCCGGGACAGGGGGCGGGAGAGCAGTACTTC. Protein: CASSQDPGQGAGEQYF.

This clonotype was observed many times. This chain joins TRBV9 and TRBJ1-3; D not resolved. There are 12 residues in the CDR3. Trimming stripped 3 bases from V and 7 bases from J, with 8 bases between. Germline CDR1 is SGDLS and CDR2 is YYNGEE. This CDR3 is CASSEVGNTIYF. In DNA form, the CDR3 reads TGTGCCAGCAGCGAAGTTGGGAACACCATATATTTT.

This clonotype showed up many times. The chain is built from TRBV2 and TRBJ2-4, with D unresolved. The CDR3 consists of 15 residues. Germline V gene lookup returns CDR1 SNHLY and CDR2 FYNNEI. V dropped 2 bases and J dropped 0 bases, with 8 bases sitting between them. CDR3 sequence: CASSEKWIAKNIQYF. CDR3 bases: TGTGCCAGCAGTGAAAAATGGATAGCCAAAAACATTCAGTACTTC.

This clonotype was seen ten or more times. The CDR3 bases are TGTGCCAGCAGCTTTGACAGGGGCGCGGGGTCCAGTTTCTTT. Its protein product is CASSFDRGAGSSFF. The rearrangement links TRBV7-2 to TRBJ1-1; 8 bases align to TRBD1. The length of the CDR3 is 14 residues. J was trimmed by 13 bases and V by 3 bases; bases with no gene match: 13. Germline-derived CDR1 and CDR2 are SGHTA and FQGNSA. The full variable domain, with the rest looked up from reference TRBV7-2 and TRBJ1-1, is GAGVSQSPSNKVTEKGKDVELRCDPISGHTALYWYRQSLGQGLEFLIYFQGNSAPDKSGLPSDRFSAERTGGSVSTLTIQRTQQEDSAVYLCASSFDRGAGSSFFGQGTRLTVV.

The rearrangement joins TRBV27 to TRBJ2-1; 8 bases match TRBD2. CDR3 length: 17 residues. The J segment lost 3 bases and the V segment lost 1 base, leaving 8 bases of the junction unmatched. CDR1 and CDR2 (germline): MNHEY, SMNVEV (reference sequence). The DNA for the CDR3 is TGTGCCAGCAGTTTATGGGGTAGCGGGGACTTCTACAATGAGCAGTTCTTC. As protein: CASSLWGSGDFYNEQFF.

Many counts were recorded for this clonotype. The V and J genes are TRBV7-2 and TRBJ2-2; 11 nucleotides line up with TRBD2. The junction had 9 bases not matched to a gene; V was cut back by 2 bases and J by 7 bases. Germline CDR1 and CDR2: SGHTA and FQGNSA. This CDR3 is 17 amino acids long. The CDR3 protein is CASSLLAGGHGGGELFF. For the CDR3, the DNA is TGTGCCAGCAGCTTATTAGCGGGGGGGCACGGCGGCGGGGAGCTGTTTTTT. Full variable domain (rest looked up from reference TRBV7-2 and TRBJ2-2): GAGVSQSPSNKVTEKGKDVELRCDPISGHTALYWYRQSLGQGLEFLIYFQGNSAPDKSGLPSDRFSAERTGGSVSTLTIQRTQQEDSAVYLCASSLLAGGHGGGELFFGEGSRLTVL.

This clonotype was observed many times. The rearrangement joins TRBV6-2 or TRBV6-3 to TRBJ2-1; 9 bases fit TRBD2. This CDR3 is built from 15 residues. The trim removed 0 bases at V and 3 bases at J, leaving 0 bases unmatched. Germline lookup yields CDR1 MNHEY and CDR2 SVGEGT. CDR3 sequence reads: CASSYSTSGYNEQFF. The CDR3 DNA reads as TGTGCCAGCAGTTACTCGACTAGCGGCTACAATGAGCAGTTCTTC.

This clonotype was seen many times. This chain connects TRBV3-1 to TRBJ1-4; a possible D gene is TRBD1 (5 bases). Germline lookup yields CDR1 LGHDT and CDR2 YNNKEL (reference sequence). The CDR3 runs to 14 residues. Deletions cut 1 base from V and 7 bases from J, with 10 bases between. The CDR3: CASSQGTGGEKLFF. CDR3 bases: TGTGCCAGCAGCCAAGGGACCGGGGGTGAAAAACTGTTTTTT.

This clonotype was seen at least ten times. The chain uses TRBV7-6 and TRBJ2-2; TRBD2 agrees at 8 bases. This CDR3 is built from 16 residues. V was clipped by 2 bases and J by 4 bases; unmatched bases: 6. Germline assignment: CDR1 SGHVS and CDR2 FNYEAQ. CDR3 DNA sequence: TGTGCCAGCAGCTTACCCGGGGGGGCTGTCACCGGGGAGCTGTTTTTT. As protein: CASSLPGGAVTGELFF.

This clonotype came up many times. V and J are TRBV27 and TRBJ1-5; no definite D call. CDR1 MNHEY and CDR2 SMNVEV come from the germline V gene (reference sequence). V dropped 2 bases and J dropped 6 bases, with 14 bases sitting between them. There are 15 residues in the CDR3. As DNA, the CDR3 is TGTGCCAGCAGTTTAGTGTGGGGTAGCGCTCAGCCCCAGCATTTT. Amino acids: CASSLVWGSAQPQHF.

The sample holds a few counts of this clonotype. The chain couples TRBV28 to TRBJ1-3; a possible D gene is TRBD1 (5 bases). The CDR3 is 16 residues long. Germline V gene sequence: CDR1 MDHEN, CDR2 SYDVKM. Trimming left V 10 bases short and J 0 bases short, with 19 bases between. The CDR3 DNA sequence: TGTGCCACCCACAGCCCGACAGATTACTCTGGAAACACCATATATTTT. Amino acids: CATHSPTDYSGNTIYF.

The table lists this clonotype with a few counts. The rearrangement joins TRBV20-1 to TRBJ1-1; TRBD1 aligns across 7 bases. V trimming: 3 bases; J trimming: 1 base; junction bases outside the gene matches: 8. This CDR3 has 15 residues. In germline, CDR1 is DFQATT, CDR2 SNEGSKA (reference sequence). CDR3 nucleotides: TGCAGTGCTAGGGGGACAGTGAGGCCGAACACTGAAGCTTTCTTT. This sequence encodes CSARGTVRPNTEAFF.

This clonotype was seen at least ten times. The chain's CDR3 is CSARDRDRVDEQFF. The CDR3 bases are TGCAGTGCTAGAGACCGGGACAGGGTAGATGAGCAGTTCTTC. The chain is built from TRBV20-1 and TRBJ2-1; 9 positions agree with TRBD1. CDR3 size: 14 residues. Unmatched junction bases numbered 5, after V lost 0 bases and J lost 8 bases. The germline CDR1 and CDR2 sequences are DFQATT and SNEGSKA (reference sequence).

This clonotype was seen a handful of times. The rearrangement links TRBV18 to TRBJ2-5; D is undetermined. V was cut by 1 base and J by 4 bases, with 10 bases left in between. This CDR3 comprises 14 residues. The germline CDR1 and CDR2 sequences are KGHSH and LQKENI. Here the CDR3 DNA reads TGTGCCAGCTCACCACAGAGAGCTCCAGAGACCCAGTACTTC. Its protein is CASSPQRAPETQYF. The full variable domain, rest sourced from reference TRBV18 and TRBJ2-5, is NAGVMQNPRHLVRRRGQEARLRCSPMKGHSHVYWYRQLPEEGLKFMVYLQKENIIDESGMPKERFSAEFPKEGPSILRIQQVVRGDSAAYFCASSPQRAPETQYFGPGTRLLVL.

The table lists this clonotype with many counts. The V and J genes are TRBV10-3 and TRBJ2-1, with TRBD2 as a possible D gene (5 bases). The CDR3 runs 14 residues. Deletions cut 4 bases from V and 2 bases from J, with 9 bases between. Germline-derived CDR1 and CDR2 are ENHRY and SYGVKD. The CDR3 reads CAISGTATYNEQFF. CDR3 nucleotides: TGTGCCATCAGTGGGACTGCGACCTACAATGAGCAGTTCTTC.

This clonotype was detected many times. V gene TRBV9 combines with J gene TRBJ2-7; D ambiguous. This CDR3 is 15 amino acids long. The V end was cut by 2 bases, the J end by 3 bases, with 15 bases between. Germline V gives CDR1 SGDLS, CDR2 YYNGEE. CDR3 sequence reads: CASSVGPSQYYEQYF. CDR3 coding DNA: TGTGCCAGCAGCGTCGGGCCCAGTCAGTACTACGAGCAGTACTTC. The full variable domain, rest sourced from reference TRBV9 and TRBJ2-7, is DSGVTQTPKHLITATGQRVTLRCSPRSGDLSVYWYQQSLDQGLQFLIQYYNGEERAKGNILERFSAQQFPDLHSELNLSSLELGDSALYFCASSVGPSQYYEQYFGPGTRLTVT.

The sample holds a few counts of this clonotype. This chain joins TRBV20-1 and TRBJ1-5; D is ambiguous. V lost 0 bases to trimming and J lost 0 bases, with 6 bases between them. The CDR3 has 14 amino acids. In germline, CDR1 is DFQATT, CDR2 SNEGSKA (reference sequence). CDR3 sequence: CSARDESSNQPQHF. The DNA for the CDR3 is TGCAGTGCTAGAGACGAAAGTAGCAATCAGCCCCAGCATTTT.

For the CDR3, the DNA is TGTGCCAGCAGCCCCTCCGGGACATTATACGAGCAGTACTTC. Translation gives CASSPSGTLYEQYF. This chain connects TRBV5-6 to TRBJ2-7; TRBD1 might be the D (6 bases). Trimming took off 4 bases at V and 4 bases at J, with 15 bases between the two ends. This CDR3 has 14 amino acids. The germline gives CDR1 SGHDT, CDR2 YYEEEE.

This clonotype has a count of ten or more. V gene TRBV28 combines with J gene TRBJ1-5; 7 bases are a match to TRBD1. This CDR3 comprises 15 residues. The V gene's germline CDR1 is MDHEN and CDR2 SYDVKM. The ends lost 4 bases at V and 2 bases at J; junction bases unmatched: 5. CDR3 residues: CASSWRDRGNQPQHF. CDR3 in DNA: TGTGCCAGCAGTTGGCGTGACAGGGGCAATCAGCCCCAGCATTTT.

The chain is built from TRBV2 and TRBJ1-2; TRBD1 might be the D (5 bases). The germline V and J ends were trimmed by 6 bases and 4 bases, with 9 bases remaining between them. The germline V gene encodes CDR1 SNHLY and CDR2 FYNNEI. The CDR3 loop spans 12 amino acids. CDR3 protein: CASRQVTYGYTF. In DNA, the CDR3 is TGTGCCAGCAGACAGGTAACCTATGGCTACACCTTC.